The next 8 T cell receptor beta chains were all read from a single sample in a study of blood T cell repertoires in COVID-19. Here immunoSEQ multiplex PCR was the method, and the copy in TCRdb shows in-frame clones only, minus some. The table records some 160,000 clones, around 80% of them present only once. Sequences were obtained from peripheral blood. The source of these receptors is a woman in her sixties or seventies who had recovered from COVID-19.

The V call is TRBV7-3, the J call TRBJ2-1, with 9 bases aligning to TRBD2. CDR3 size: 15 residues. Germline V lookup: CDR1 SGHTA, CDR2 FQGTGA. After removal of 5 bases from V and 2 bases from J, the junction contained 4 bases not matched to a gene. The CDR3 DNA reads as TGTGCCAGCAGCCCCGGACTAGCGACCTACAATGAGCAGTTCTTC. Amino acid sequence: CASSPGLATYNEQFF. Together with reference TRBV7-3 and TRBJ2-1, the CDR3 gives the full variable domain: GAGVSQTPSNKVTEKGKYVELRCDPISGHTALYWYRQSLGQGPEFLIYFQGTGAADDSGLPNDRFFAVRPEGSVSTLKIQRTERGDSAVYLCASSPGLATYNEQFFGPGTRLTVL.

This clone was seen repeatedly, ten times or more. The chain links TRBV24-1 to TRBJ1-1; D may be TRBD1 (5 bases). This CDR3 has 13 residues. V lost 4 bases and J lost 11, with 16 bases in between. CDR1 KGHDR and CDR2 SFDVKD come from the germline V gene. The CDR3 nucleotides read TGTGCCACCAGTGAGGGGGGACCCCGGGGGGCTTTCTTT. Protein sequence: CATSEGGPRGAFF.

The rearrangement joins TRBV9 to TRBJ1-2; a weak D match, TRBD1 (6 bases). V gave up 7 bases and J gave up 1 base, with 17 bases separating them. The germline CDR1 and CDR2 sequences are SGDLS and YYNGEE. The CDR3 consists of 15 residues. The CDR3 nucleotides read TGTGCCAGCGGGGGCAGGGGTAGGAATAACTATGGCTACACCTTC. Amino acids: CASGGRGRNNYGYTF.

This clone was counted once. This chain connects TRBV7-3 to TRBJ2-2, with D tentatively TRBD1 (6 bases). Trimming pared 6 bases from V and 7 bases from J, leaving 12 bases between. Germline V gene lookup returns CDR1 SGHTA and CDR2 FQGTGA. This CDR3 has 13 amino acids. The CDR3, as DNA: TGTGCCAGCAGAGCTGGGGGCGGCGGGGAGCTGTTTTTT. Translating it yields CASRAGGGGELFF.

Points on this clone: Other DNA sequences in this sample translate to the same CDR3. The chain combines TRBV5-1 with TRBJ1-1; D is possibly TRBD1 (5 bases). The CDR3 is 13 amino acids. V gave up 4 bases and J gave up 4 bases, with 11 bases separating them. CDR1 is SGHRS and CDR2 is YFSETQ in the germline V gene. The CDR3 DNA reads TGCGCCAGCAGCCTGTCGGGGGGCACTGAAGCTTTCTTT. Translation gives CASSLSGGTEAFF.

This chain uses TRBV30 with TRBJ1-5; the D gene is possibly TRBD1 (6 bases). Germline V gene data show CDR1 as GTSNPN and CDR2 as SVGIG (reference sequence). The length of the CDR3 is 13 residues. V was pared by 0 bases and J by 9 bases, with 12 bases between. This CDR3 is CAWSVPGGRPQHF. The CDR3 DNA is TGTGCCTGGAGTGTACCCGGGGGGCGGCCCCAGCATTTT.

J is TRBJ1-2 and V is TRBV10-3; 9 bases are a match to TRBD1. The CDR3 extends over 14 amino acids. After removal of 8 bases from V and 4 bases from J, the junction contained 8 bases not matched to a gene. Germline loops: CDR1 ENHRY, CDR2 SYGVKD. The CDR3: CAIGGDRVGYGYTF. The CDR3 region has the DNA TGTGCCATCGGGGGGGACAGGGTAGGCTATGGCTACACCTTC.

The chain is built from TRBV6-6 and TRBJ1-5; 7 nucleotides agree with TRBD1. Germline CDR1 is MNHNY and CDR2 is SVGAGI (reference sequence). With V trimmed by 5 bases and J by 3 bases, 10 bases remained unmatched. The CDR3 contains 16 residues. CDR3 in amino acids: CASSRRTGGYNQPQHF. In DNA form, the CDR3 reads TGTGCCAGCAGTCGACGGACAGGCGGCTACAATCAGCCCCAGCATTTT.